This T cell receptor beta chain is drawn from a study of CD8 T cells in ankylosing spondylitis. The study, taken as a whole, reports: Roughly eight highly homologous variants formed a TCR beta motif that appeared characteristic of ankylosing spondylitis blood. The authors reported significant enrichment of disease-linked clones in matched ankylosing spondylitis synovial fluid. With a CD8+ phenotype, disease-linked clones were relatively rare in peripheral blood.

It was by quantitative 5'-RACE with molecular barcodes that TCR beta libraries were made. In TCRdb, the 5' RACE reads were re-called with MiXCR into one record per CDR3 protein. The sample gives about 320,000 distinct CDR3 sequences, around 10% of which show up once; roughly 9.2% is in the top ten. Germline CDR1 DFQATT, CDR2 SNEGSKA (reference sequence). This CDR3 spans 15 amino acids. The germline V and J ends were trimmed by 3 bases and 1 base, with 15 bases remaining between them. This clonotype was seen repeatedly, ten times or more. Its cognate antigen is unknown. The sequence derives from a female donor with ankylosing spondylitis or in good health (not recorded which). The V call is TRBV20-1, the J call TRBJ1-1, with D uncertain. Sequenced sample: blood, either unsorted or a sorted T cell fraction (not recorded which). The CDR3 DNA follows: TGCAGTGCTAGTCCCTCCCGTCGACAGAACACTGAAGCTTTCTTT. Its translation: CSASPSRRQNTEAFF.